What follows describes a single T cell receptor beta chain. Its antigen remains unknown. CDR1 SGHRS and CDR2 YFSETQ come from the germline V gene. Trimming removed 0 bases from V and 5 bases from J; junction bases left unmatched: 11. The CDR3 is 16 amino acids. These data come from a study of blood T cells in healthy people across ages. Study-wide results and caveats: Across samples, TCR beta diversity tracked strongly with naive T cell percentage. The unsorted PBMCs prevented any conclusive comparison of naive versus antigen-experienced cells.

Using a J-beta primer mix together with a sample-barcoded 5' primer, a second PCR was run for roughly 7 to 12 cycles. All cDNA molecules were each tagged by a template-switch adaptor with 12 random nucleotides. Each CDR3 protein is one row after TCRdb ran MiXCR on the 5' RACE reads. Among 1.5 million or so distinct CDR3 sequences, around 39% were seen once, and the ten largest hold roughly 7.7%. The V and J genes are TRBV5-1 and TRBJ2-7, with 7 bases aligning to TRBD1. The receptor's source is a woman aged 18-30 years in good health. Sequencing input: blood. CDR3 region: CASSLGLDDRDNEQYF. CDR3 DNA sequence: TGCGCCAGCAGCTTGGGTTTGGACGACAGGGATAACGAGCAGTACTTC. The whole variable domain, remainder taken from reference TRBV5-1 and TRBJ2-7, is KAGVTQTPRYLIKTRGQQVTLSCSPISGHRSVSWYQQTPGQGLQFLFEYFSETQRNKGNFPGRFSGRQFSNSRSEMNVSTLELGDSALYLCASSLGLDDRDNEQYFGPGTRLTVT.